The T cell receptor (beta chain) described here comes from a study of blood T cells in healthy people across ages. The CDR3 covers 18 residues. Trimming at V came to 1 base and at J to 5 bases, leaving 13 bases not matched to a gene. Germline CDR1 is SGHRS and CDR2 is YFSETQ. Alongside a J-beta primer mix, a sample-barcoded 5' primer served in a second PCR lasting roughly 6 to 11 cycles. TCRdb re-called the 5' RACE reads with MiXCR, one entry per CDR3 protein. The sample has hundreds of thousands of distinct CDR3 sequences; 20% to 25% are singletons. This TCR was sampled from an older man in good health. The rearrangement joins TRBV5-1 to TRBJ2-3; 10 bases fit TRBD2. The sample consisted of blood. The CDR3 here is CASSLSKYSSGSIDTQYF. CDR3 sequence (DNA): TGCGCCAGCAGCTTGAGCAAATATTCTAGCGGGAGTATAGATACGCAGTATTTT. Together with reference TRBV5-1 and TRBJ2-3, the CDR3 gives the full variable domain: KAGVTQTPRYLIKTRGQQVTLSCSPISGHRSVSWYQQTPGQGLQFLFEYFSETQRNKGNFPGRFSGRQFSNSRSEMNVSTLELGDSALYLCASSLSKYSSGSIDTQYFGPGTRLTVL.